One T cell receptor (beta chain) is described in this entry. The record originates from a study of T cells after yellow fever vaccination. Study at large: Researchers used SMART-Seq v4 Ultra Low Input to prepare fractions that had low cell numbers.

Making TCR cDNA involved 5'RACE template switching, which added UMIs and a universal primer site. MiXCR, run by TCRdb on the 5' RACE reads, gives a single entry per CDR3 protein. The sample holds hundreds of thousands of distinct CDR3 sequences, 15% to 20% seen once. V lost 0 bases and J lost 4, with 16 bases in between. Looked up from germline, CDR1 is DFQATT and CDR2 is SNEGSKA (reference sequence). The CDR3 contains 15 residues. The sequence was collected from a man aged 25 to 40 who received the YFV17D yellow fever vaccine. The chain uses TRBV20-1 and TRBJ2-7; weak D call: TRBD2 (6 bases). The input for sequencing was PBMCs, taken 15 days after the yellow fever booster vaccination. In DNA form, the CDR3 reads TGCAGTGCTAGAGATCCCCGGGAGCCCCTTTACGAGCAGTACTTC. It yields the protein CSARDPREPLYEQYF.